The 11 T cell receptor beta chains listed next were all sequenced from one sample in a study of T cell responses to AZD1222 COVID-19 vaccine. Some clones are missing from TCRdb's copy, which holds only in-frame ones; the method was immunoSEQ multiplex PCR. The table has fewer than 150,000 clones, about 88% seen once; the top ten hold approximately 10%. The sample was peripheral blood, taken on day 0 of AZD1222 vaccination. These receptors came from an adult in good health.

This clone was detected a few times. The rearrangement links TRBV4-2 to TRBJ1-2; TRBD1 is a possible D gene (6 bases). This CDR3 region has 14 residues. CDR1 LGHNA and CDR2 YNFKEQ come from the germline V gene. The V end was cut by 1 base, the J end by 4 bases, with 10 bases between. The CDR3 bases are TGTGCCAGCAGCCAAGGGGGAGGGGGCTATGGCTACACCTTC. This sequence encodes CASSQGGGGYGYTF.

This clone has just one count. This chain connects TRBV10-3 to TRBJ2-1; 9 nucleotides line up with TRBD2. The CDR3 spans 13 residues. Germline V CDR1 and CDR2: ENHRY, SYGVKD. V lost 11 bases, J lost 7 bases, and 9 bases stayed unmatched. CDR3 sequence reads: CASGRGGLNEQFF. The CDR3, as DNA: TGTGCCTCAGGGCGGGGGGGCCTGAATGAGCAGTTCTTC.

This chain joins TRBV7-9 and TRBJ2-5; TRBD1 aligns across 11 bases. Germline V lookup: CDR1 SEHNR, CDR2 FQNEAQ (reference sequence). CDR3 length: 17 residues. The V and J ends lost 5 bases and 5 bases, in that order; junction bases with no gene match: 13. The CDR3 sequence is CASSQYWTGGARETQYF. CDR3 DNA sequence: TGTGCCAGCAGCCAATACTGGACAGGGGGCGCCAGGGAGACCCAGTACTTC.

In nucleotides, the CDR3 is TGTGCCAGCAGCTGGGAAGGGGGGCGGAACACTGAAGCTTTCTTT. This encodes CASSWEGGRNTEAFF. This chain joins TRBV5-5 and TRBJ1-1; D may be TRBD1 (6 bases). The CDR3 extends over 15 amino acids. V was pared by 3 bases and J by 1 base, with 13 bases between. Germline V CDR1 and CDR2: SGHKS, YYEKEE (reference sequence).

The chain employs TRBV19 and TRBJ2-3; 7 bases align to TRBD2. The germline gives CDR1 LNHDA, CDR2 SQIVND (reference sequence). The V gene end was trimmed by 0 bases and the J gene end by 1 base; junction bases not matched to a gene: 7. The CDR3 is made up of 17 amino acids. The CDR3: CASSIDAAGVGTDTQYF. The DNA of the CDR3 is TGTGCCAGTAGTATAGATGCTGCGGGGGTGGGCACAGATACGCAGTATTTT.

The genes are TRBV18 and TRBJ2-4; no definite D call. V was clipped by 2 bases and J by 8 bases, with 4 bases between them. This CDR3 is built from 11 residues. Germline CDR1 reads KGHSH; CDR2 reads LQKENI. Here the CDR3 reads CASSPGDIQYF. CDR3 DNA sequence: TGTGCCAGCTCACCAGGGGACATTCAGTACTTC.

The chain recombines TRBV3-1 (or the pseudogene TRBV3-2) with TRBJ2-7; D possibly corresponds to TRBD2 (7 bases). The CDR3 runs 14 residues. In germline, CDR1 is LGHDT, CDR2 YNNKEL (reference sequence). Deletions cut 2 bases from V and 5 bases from J, with 13 bases between. CDR3 DNA sequence: TGTGCCAGCAGCCAATTCGGGGGGCAGAACGAGCAGTACTTC. This encodes CASSQFGGQNEQYF.

The chain combines TRBV19 with TRBJ2-1, with 8 bases that match TRBD1. The germline gives CDR1 LNHDA, CDR2 SQIVND (reference sequence). CDR3 length: 16 amino acids. The trim removed 3 bases at V and 6 bases at J, leaving 10 bases unmatched. CDR3 residues: CASSINRGVWGNEQFF. CDR3 DNA: TGTGCCAGTAGTATTAACAGGGGGGTTTGGGGCAATGAGCAGTTCTTC.

The CDR3 loop is CASSFSRDYGYTF. CDR3 bases: TGTGCCAGCAGCTTTTCGCGGGACTATGGCTACACCTTC. The V gene is TRBV5-4, the J gene TRBJ1-2; no reliable D call. Per the germline V gene, CDR1 is SGHNT and CDR2 is YYREEE (reference sequence). The germline V and J ends were trimmed by 2 bases and 3 bases, with 8 bases remaining between them. CDR3 size: 13 residues.

The J gene is TRBJ1-1, the V gene TRBV6-5, with D possibly being TRBD1 (6 bases). This CDR3 is 14 amino acids long. Germline V gene lookup returns CDR1 MNHEY and CDR2 SVGAGI. Trimming cost V 9 bases and J 3 bases, with 17 bases left between them. The CDR3 here is CASCQAGDDTEAFF. CDR3 in DNA: TGTGCCAGTTGTCAAGCAGGGGACGACACTGAAGCTTTCTTT.

The chain couples TRBV9 to TRBJ2-5, with D possibly TRBD1 on 5 matching bases. V lost 0 bases, J lost 8 bases, and 11 bases lay in between. Germline V CDR1 and CDR2: SGDLS, YYNGEE. The CDR3 runs 13 residues. The CDR3 region is CASSVVGQGTQYF. The CDR3 DNA follows: TGTGCCAGCAGCGTAGTCGGGCAGGGTACCCAGTACTTC.